What follows describes a single T cell receptor (beta chain). These data originate in a study of control samples from healthy donors and cancer patients. The V and J ends lost 1 base and 0 bases respectively, with 8 bases between them. The germline V gene encodes CDR1 SGHNT and CDR2 YYREEE (reference sequence). This CDR3 is built from 16 residues. Assay used: immunoSEQ multiplex PCR; TCRdb lists only in-frame clones, some missing. In the table there are 140,000 to 150,000 clones, around 90% of which are singletons. The genes are TRBV5-4 and TRBJ2-6, with unresolved D. This sequence originates from a man younger than 45 in good health. The sequenced material came from blood. CDR3 loop: CASSLSRSSGANVLTF. Here the CDR3 DNA reads TGTGCCAGCAGCTTGAGCCGGAGCTCTGGGGCCAACGTCCTGACTTTC.